This TCR beta chain was captured in a study of response to subunit inactivated influenza vaccine. TCRdb re-called the RT-PCR reads through MiXCR, storing one row per CDR3 protein. Seen here are about 540,000 distinct CDR3 sequences, around a quarter observed once, and the top ten hold approximately 2.9%. Trimming removed 0 bases from V and 8 bases from J, with 10 bases in between. Germline-derived CDR1 and CDR2 are MGHRA and YSYEKL. The CDR3 length is 13 residues. This sample was also put to use in a study of T cells expressing NK-cell markers. Turning to that study: cDNA encoding TCR beta was synthesized via 5'RACE template switching incorporating UMIs.

The receptor comes from a man aged 45-60 years who received an inactivated influenza vaccine. The chain recombines TRBV4-1 with TRBJ1-2; D is uncertain. This sample comprised CD4+ T cells sorted from PBMCs, obtained about 11 days after vaccination. CDR3 loop: CASSQDLGAGYTF. CDR3 bases: TGCGCCAGCAGCCAAGATCTTGGTGCGGGCTACACCTTC.